Listed here are 32 T cell receptor beta chains from one sample, sequenced in a study of OX40 agonist ivuxolimab in advanced cancers. Repertoires were generated with immunoSEQ multiplex PCR, while TCRdb's copy carries only in-frame clones and drops some. The top ten hold roughly a fifth of the sample, which has 45,000 to 50,000 clones, roughly 91% seen once. The sequenced sample was CD4+ or CD8+ T cells sorted from blood, obtained in a trial of the OX40 agonist ivuxolimab. These receptors all stem from an adult with an advanced solid tumor such as melanoma, head and neck, liver or kidney cancer.

This chain joins TRBV4-2 and TRBJ1-1, with unresolved D. This CDR3 region has 14 residues. V dropped 3 bases and J dropped 0 bases, with 8 bases sitting between them. Germline assignment: CDR1 LGHNA and CDR2 YNFKEQ. CDR3 loop: CASSHNGLNTEAFF. DNA for the CDR3: TGTGCCAGCAGCCATAACGGCCTGAACACTGAAGCTTTCTTT.

This clone occurred once. The chain links TRBV6-5 to TRBJ1-2, with a weak D call TRBD1 (6 bases). Germline loops: CDR1 MNHEY, CDR2 SVGAGI. Trimming removed 1 base from V and 5 bases from J, with 14 bases in between. CDR3 size: 15 residues. The chain's CDR3 is CASSYFTGHPYGYTF. The DNA of the CDR3 is TGTGCCAGCAGTTACTTCACAGGGCACCCGTATGGCTACACCTTC.

The gene calls are TRBV7-6 and TRBJ1-1; 7 bases are shared with TRBD1. This CDR3 comprises 16 residues. CDR1 is SGHVS, CDR2 FNYEAQ, per germline. V dropped 2 bases and J dropped 3; count of bases not matched to a gene: 9. In DNA, the CDR3 is TGTGCCAGCAGCTTATGGGACAGCGCCAGGGACACTGAAGCTTTCTTT. Encoded protein: CASSLWDSARDTEAFF.

A note on this clone: Other DNA sequences in the same sample also yield this CDR3. The J gene is TRBJ2-7, the V gene TRBV9, with D possibly TRBD2 on 6 matching bases. V dropped 2 bases and J dropped 4 bases, with 13 bases sitting between them. This CDR3 comprises 14 residues. Per the germline V gene, CDR1 is SGDLS and CDR2 is YYNGEE. Here the CDR3 DNA reads TGTGCCAGCAGCGTCGGGGCGGGAACTTACGAGCAGTACTTC. Translation: CASSVGAGTYEQYF.

The CDR3 loop is CASTGSSYEQYF. CDR3 sequence (DNA): TGTGCCAGCACCGGGAGCTCCTACGAGCAGTACTTC. The rearrangement uses TRBV9 and TRBJ2-7, with D maybe TRBD2 (6 bases). The CDR3 totals 12 residues. The germline CDR1 and CDR2 sequences are SGDLS and YYNGEE. Trimming took off 6 bases at V and 0 bases at J, with 7 bases between the two ends.

The V gene is TRBV7-9, the J gene TRBJ2-7; TRBD1 agrees at 7 bases. This CDR3 is 15 amino acids long. Losses at the gene ends were 1 base for V and 2 bases for J; bases not matched to a gene: 5. The germline gives CDR1 SEHNR, CDR2 FQNEAQ (reference sequence). The CDR3: CASSLVTGAPYEQYF. CDR3 nucleotides: TGTGCCAGCAGCTTAGTAACAGGGGCCCCCTACGAGCAGTACTTC.

The gene calls are TRBV6-5 and TRBJ1-4; TRBD1 matches 7 bases. The CDR3 sequence is 14 residues long. The junction had 3 bases not matched to a gene; V was cut back by 0 bases and J by 8 bases. The germline gives CDR1 MNHEY, CDR2 SVGAGI. CDR3 region: CASSYSTGREKLFF. The DNA for the CDR3 is TGTGCCAGCAGTTACTCGACAGGGAGGGAAAAACTGTTTTTT.

This chain joins TRBV7-9 and TRBJ1-6, with D hard to call. Germline loops: CDR1 SEHNR, CDR2 FQNEAQ (reference sequence). There are 16 residues in the CDR3. V was trimmed by 2 bases and J by 3 bases, leaving 11 bases between them. The CDR3 loop reads CASSLSPQSYNSPLHF. CDR3 sequence (DNA): TGTGCCAGCAGCTTAAGTCCTCAGAGCTATAATTCACCCCTCCACTTT.

V usage is TRBV29-1 and J usage is TRBJ2-7; 7 nucleotides line up with TRBD1. V shed 1 base and J 4 bases; nucleotides not matched to a gene: 4. Germline V lookup: CDR1 SQVTM, CDR2 ANQGSEA. CDR3 length equals 13 residues. The CDR3 sequence is CSVEGQGMYEQYF. The CDR3 nucleotides read TGCAGCGTTGAAGGACAGGGAATGTACGAGCAGTACTTC.

The rearrangement links TRBV27 to TRBJ2-1; 12 bases agree with TRBD2. The CDR3 has 14 amino acids. Germline CDR1 is MNHEY and CDR2 is SMNVEV (reference sequence). The trim removed 5 bases at V and 8 bases at J, leaving 4 bases unmatched. The CDR3 loop is CASSKTSGSDEQFF. The DNA for the CDR3 is TGTGCCAGCAGTAAGACTAGCGGGAGTGATGAGCAGTTCTTC.

The chain combines TRBV5-4 with TRBJ2-1; D not certain. V lost 0 bases to trimming and J lost 4 bases, with 8 bases between them. Germline CDR1 reads SGHNT; CDR2 reads YYREEE (reference sequence). This CDR3 region has 14 residues. In nucleotides, the CDR3 is TGTGCCAGCAGCTTGGGGTGGCGGTACAATGAGCAGTTCTTC. It specifies CASSLGWRYNEQFF.

CDR3 sequence reads: CASSASLGPTGGDTQYF. CDR3 in DNA: TGTGCCAGCAGCGCGAGTCTTGGGCCCACAGGAGGGGATACGCAGTATTTT. The chain uses TRBV9 and TRBJ2-3, with D tentatively TRBD2 (6 bases). V lost 3 bases to trimming and J lost 6 bases, with 23 bases between them. The CDR3 has 17 amino acids. Germline V CDR1 and CDR2: SGDLS, YYNGEE.

This rearrangement joins TRBV23-1 to TRBJ2-5, with D perhaps TRBD2 (8 bases). TRBV23-1 is labeled an ORF, and its function is uncertain. V dropped 8 bases and J dropped 0 bases, with 16 bases sitting between them. CDR3 length: 15 amino acids. CDR3 sequence: CASPGGGQNQETQYF. The CDR3 region has the DNA TGCGCCAGCCCCGGGGGGGGACAGAACCAAGAGACCCAGTACTTC.

The chain has TRBV7-8 and TRBJ1-4; TRBD1 might be the D (5 bases). The CDR3 covers 16 residues. Trimming left V 5 bases short and J 5 bases short, with 18 bases between. Per the germline V gene, CDR1 is SGHVS and CDR2 is FQNEAQ. The CDR3 nucleotides are TGTGCCAGCAGCCGGCAGGCGGGGCAAATGAATGAAAAACTGTTTTTT. Translating gives CASSRQAGQMNEKLFF.

The CDR3 protein is CASSPQGDTQYF. CDR3 DNA: TGTGCCAGCAGTCCGCAGGGAGATACGCAGTATTTT. The chain joins TRBV27 to TRBJ2-3; possible D gene TRBD1, 5 bases. The CDR3 totals 12 residues. V was pared by 5 bases and J by 5 bases, with 8 bases between. The germline gives CDR1 MNHEY, CDR2 SMNVEV (reference sequence).

V usage is TRBV4-1 and J usage is TRBJ2-5; 7 positions agree with TRBD1. Gene TRBJ2-7 matches the end of the DNA better, so the J call may be wrong. The CDR3 has 14 amino acids. CDR1 and CDR2 from the germline V gene are MGHRA and YSYEKL. This chain's CDR3 is CASSQSQGAYEQYF. DNA of the CDR3: TGCGCCAGCAGCCAAAGTCAGGGGGCCTACGAGCAGTACTTC.

DNA for the CDR3: TGCGCCAGCAGGGGGGGCTACGAGCAGTACTTC. It yields the protein CASRGGYEQYF. The chain employs TRBV10-2 and TRBJ2-7, with a tentative D call TRBD2 (6 bases). The V gene lost 6 bases and the J gene lost 3 bases, with 6 bases spanning the gap. Germline-derived CDR1 and CDR2 are WSHSY and SAAADI. The CDR3 has 11 residues.

A note on this clone: One end of the junction is discordant with germline, which a read error may explain. This chain's CDR3 is CASRVGSTFYNEQFF. As DNA, the CDR3 is TGTGCGAGCAGAGTCGGTTCAACCTTTTACAATGAGCAGTTCTTC. V gene TRBV28 combines with J gene TRBJ2-1; D is unclear. The CDR3 has 15 residues. Looked up from germline, CDR1 is MDHEN and CDR2 is SYDVKM. The complete variable domain, with remaining parts taken from reference TRBV28 and TRBJ2-1, reads DVKVTQSSRYLVKRTGEKVFLECVQDMDHENMFWYRQDPGLGLRLIYFSYDVKMKEKGDIPEGYSVSREKKERFSLILESASTNQTSMYLCASRVGSTFYNEQFFGPGTRLTVL.

CDR3 coding DNA: TGTGCCAGTAGTATCTGGGGTGTCGGGCAGCCCCAGCATTTT. Protein sequence: CASSIWGVGQPQHF. This chain connects TRBV19 to TRBJ1-5, with D unclear. The germline V gene encodes CDR1 LNHDA and CDR2 SQIVND (reference sequence). This CDR3 comprises 14 residues. Deletions cut 3 bases from V and 7 bases from J, with 13 bases between.

This clone occurred a few times. This chain links TRBV5-1 with TRBJ2-7; D gene ambiguous. Trimming removed 0 bases at V and 5 bases at J, with 12 bases between. The germline V gene encodes CDR1 SGHRS and CDR2 YFSETQ. This CDR3 is 14 amino acids long. The chain's CDR3 is CASSLVGSGNEQYF. The DNA of the CDR3 is TGCGCCAGCAGCTTGGTGGGCAGTGGGAACGAGCAGTACTTC. The variable domain in full, with the rest retrieved from reference TRBV5-1 and TRBJ2-7, is KAGVTQTPRYLIKTRGQQVTLSCSPISGHRSVSWYQQTPGQGLQFLFEYFSETQRNKGNFPGRFSGRQFSNSRSEMNVSTLELGDSALYLCASSLVGSGNEQYFGPGTRLTVT.

The rearrangement joins TRBV28 to TRBJ1-5; no definite D call. The CDR3 loop spans 12 amino acids. V shed 8 bases and J shed 9 bases, with 14 bases lying between them. CDR1 and CDR2 (germline): MDHEN, SYDVKM. CDR3 protein: CASRPGFWPQHF. The CDR3 DNA reads TGTGCCAGCCGCCCCGGTTTCTGGCCCCAGCATTTT.

The gene calls are TRBV27 and TRBJ2-3; D may be TRBD2 (7 bases). Trimming cost V 3 bases and J 4 bases, with 14 bases left between them. In germline, CDR1 is MNHEY, CDR2 SMNVEV (reference sequence). The length of the CDR3 is 15 residues. CDR3 residues: CASSFIGGAADTQYF. CDR3 nucleotide sequence: TGTGCCAGCAGTTTTATAGGGGGGGCCGCAGATACGCAGTATTTT.

This chain joins TRBV4-1 and TRBJ2-7; 9 bases map to TRBD1. Per germline, CDR1 MGHRA and CDR2 YSYEKL. This CDR3 contains 15 residues. The junction had 8 bases not matched to a gene; V was cut back by 5 bases and J by 3 bases. This chain's CDR3 is CASSISGDRVYEQYF. In nucleotides, the CDR3 is TGCGCCAGCAGCATAAGCGGGGACAGGGTCTACGAGCAGTACTTC.

V is TRBV6-4 and J is TRBJ2-3; D is possibly TRBD2 (6 bases). Deletions cut 2 bases from V and 0 bases from J, with 9 bases between. CDR3 length equals 15 residues. Germline CDR1 and CDR2: MRHNA and SNTAGT. The CDR3 nucleotides are TGTGCCAGCAGTGACAGGGACTCTAGCACAGATACGCAGTATTTT. Translation: CASSDRDSSTDTQYF.

This chain joins TRBV27 and TRBJ2-3, with D uncertain. Per the germline V gene, CDR1 is MNHEY and CDR2 is SMNVEV (reference sequence). Trimming took off 8 bases at V and 2 bases at J, with 29 bases between the two ends. The CDR3 has 19 amino acids. DNA of the CDR3: TGTGCCAGCGGATACGAGGCACTAAGCCCGACCAGCCACACAGATACGCAGTATTTT. This translates into CASGYEALSPTSHTDTQYF.

This chain links TRBV6-1 with TRBJ1-4; D is ambiguous. V lost 1 base and J lost 8, with 14 bases in between. Germline V gene data show CDR1 as MNHNS and CDR2 as SASEGT. CDR3 length: 15 residues. This chain's CDR3 is CASSEGRSNWEKLFF. The CDR3 DNA is TGTGCCAGCAGTGAAGGCCGATCAAACTGGGAAAAACTGTTTTTT.

The chain carries TRBV30 and TRBJ2-3; no clear D. The CDR3 totals 16 residues. Trimming cost V 3 bases and J 0 bases, with 16 bases left between them. Germline V gene lookup returns CDR1 GTSNPN and CDR2 SVGIG (reference sequence). Here the CDR3 DNA reads TGTGCCTGGAGCGACGAAGAAGGGCCTAGCACAGATACGCAGTATTTT. Residues: CAWSDEEGPSTDTQYF.

The rearrangement uses TRBV9 and TRBJ1-1, with 8 bases fitting TRBD1. The CDR3 length is 15 residues. V gave up 3 bases and J gave up 0 bases; unmatched junction bases: 4. Germline V gene lookup returns CDR1 SGDLS and CDR2 YYNGEE. The CDR3 protein is CASSAGQGLNTEAFF. CDR3 nucleotide sequence: TGTGCCAGCAGCGCCGGACAGGGACTGAACACTGAAGCTTTCTTT.

The V and J genes are TRBV7-6 and TRBJ2-5; a weak D match, TRBD1 (7 bases). The ends were cut back, 1 base at V and 3 bases at J, with 15 bases in the middle. The length of the CDR3 is 16 residues. From germline, CDR1 is SGHVS and CDR2 FNYEAQ. CDR3 protein: CASSLVWRGQEETQYF. Written as DNA, the CDR3 is TGTGCCAGCAGCTTAGTATGGAGGGGGCAGGAAGAGACCCAGTACTTC. Based on the CDR3 plus reference TRBV7-6 and TRBJ2-5, the full variable domain is GAGVSQSPRYKVTKRGQDVALRCDPISGHVSLYWYRQALGQGPEFLTYFNYEAQQDKSGLPNDRFSAERPEGSISTLTIQRTEQRDSAMYRCASSLVWRGQEETQYFGPGTRLLVL.

The chain uses TRBV28 and TRBJ2-4, with TRBD2 as a possible D gene (7 bases). The CDR3 extends over 13 amino acids. CDR1 is MDHEN and CDR2 is SYDVKM in the germline V gene. Trimming left V 5 bases short and J 9 bases short, with 14 bases between. The chain's CDR3 is CASSPRGAAIQYF. The CDR3, as DNA: TGTGCCAGCAGTCCCCGGGGGGCCGCCATTCAGTACTTC.

The chain employs TRBV5-5 and TRBJ1-2, with 7 bases lining up with TRBD1. V was clipped by 4 bases and J by 7 bases; unmatched bases: 10. Per germline, CDR1 SGHKS and CDR2 YYEKEE (reference sequence). CDR3 length equals 14 residues. CDR3 loop: CASSPATGQVGYTF. In nucleotides, the CDR3 is TGTGCCAGCAGCCCCGCGACAGGGCAGGTTGGCTACACCTTC.

This chain connects TRBV5-6 to TRBJ2-1; no definite D call. This CDR3 contains 13 residues. Deletions cut 4 bases from V and 8 bases from J, with 13 bases between. Germline values: CDR1 SGHDT, CDR2 YYEEEE. In nucleotides, the CDR3 is TGTGCCAGCAGCCCGGACGTGAGCGATGAGCAGTTCTTC. This codes for CASSPDVSDEQFF.